This TCR beta chain was captured by sequencing in a study of CD8 T cells in ankylosing spondylitis. Preparation of TCR beta libraries was done by quantitative 5'-RACE with molecular barcodes. TCRdb independently ran MiXCR on the 5' RACE reads; one entry per CDR3 protein. Seen here are fewer than 350,000 distinct CDR3 sequences, around a tenth observed once, and the top ten hold roughly 9%. Germline values: CDR1 MDHEN, CDR2 SYDVKM. V was shortened by 7 bases and J by 2 bases, with 15 bases between the two germline ends. The CDR3 spans 14 residues. At least ten counts were recorded for this clonotype. The V and J genes are TRBV28 and TRBJ2-7; D possibly corresponds to TRBD2 (6 bases). The sample comprised blood, either unsorted or a sorted T cell fraction (not recorded which). The TCR comes from a female donor with ankylosing spondylitis or in good health (not recorded which). CDR3 amino acids: CASTDLTGAYEQYF. The CDR3 DNA reads TGTGCCAGCACTGATCTGACGGGGGCCTACGAGCAGTACTTC.